One TCR beta chain is described in this entry. The specificity of this receptor is unknown. The record has no base qualities; no much larger clone is one base away. This sample is drawn from a study of T-cell memory formation after mild COVID-19 (dated by TCRdb to the early 2020s). In terms of the full investigation: TCR sequence clusters from the two donors were found to be largely donor specific. Longitudinal TCRalpha and TCRbeta repertoire sequencing tracked T-cell clones expanding and contracting after mild COVID-19 in a couple of donors. Two young, previously healthy adult volunteers, one female and one male, were included in the cohort.

Deletion took 0 bases off V and 4 bases off J, with a span of 9 bases between the germline ends. For CDR1 and CDR2, the germline V gene lists LGHNA and YSLEER. CDR3 length: 14 amino acids, cysteine to phenylalanine. The entry retains the CDR3 DNA only, 42 bases that are in frame from base 1. Beyond this particular receptor, the publication reports: The study included only two mild cases, and larger cohorts that include severe cases with pre-infection samples were judged to be necessary. Clones contracting from day 15 to 85 had balanced CD4/CD8 phenotypes, while a second wave expanding from day 15 to 37 was biased towards CD4+. Some responding clones were detected in pre-infection memory, which suggested that pre-existing cross-reactive memory T cells had joined the SARS-CoV-2 response. Contracting CD4+ clones appeared mostly in the CM and EM memory subsets, whereas CD8+ clones were enriched in EMRA. SARS-CoV-2 specificity of the second-wave clones peaking on day 37 was not confirmed.

The listed sequencing device is Illumina NovaSeq 6000. cDNA libraries for TCRalpha and TCRbeta were prepared by 5'RACE using constant-segment primers, with sample barcodes and unique molecular identifiers added. Trizol reagent was used to extract RNA from every sample. Amplification of the libraries took two PCR steps, and the second step added a second sample barcode plus Illumina TruSeq adapters. Sequencing of the libraries was done on an Illumina NovaSeq, producing 2 x 150 bp paired-end reads. The published analysis was carried out like this. The reads were demultiplexed and collapsed into UMI-guided consensus sequences using migec v1.2.7. Using mixcr v2.1.11, UMI consensuses were aligned to TRA and TRB V and J templates and then assembled into clonotypes. A clonotype was counted as expanded or contracted only if both edgeR and NoisET called the change significant, with noise models trained on biological replicates. edgeR calls used a false discovery rate-adjusted p below 0.01 and a log2 fold-change threshold of 1. As an exploratory analysis of dynamics, max-normalized trajectories of the 1000 most abundant clonotypes were examined with PCA combined with hierarchical clustering. The CD4 or CD8 phenotype of responding clones was assigned using the separately sequenced CD4+ and CD8+ repertoires. TCRdb ran its own pipeline on the public reads, namely fastp trimming at Q25 and MiXCR clone calling, and kept in-frame beta chains. Rows merge per CDR3 protein into single entries with the most common DNA and genes. The V and J calls were determined by TCRdb, not by the authors. This sample has about 120,000 distinct CDR3 sequences in its table, and approximately 21% of those were observed once. Approximately 40% of the sample rests with the top ten.

Ficoll-Paque density gradient centrifugation was the method used to isolate PBMCs. The chain couples TRBV4-3 to TRBJ1-2, with TRBD1 tentatively as D gene (6 bases match). Sequenced: PBMCs or a T cell subset sorted from them (not recorded which). The receptor's source is a man aged 18 to 29 who had mild COVID-19 (a few samples of this study predate the infection). The sample titles of this study are shuffled in the database, so cell type and time point are left out; the donor was told from shared clones. CDR3 sequence: CASSQDWGPYGYTF. The bases are TGCGCCAGCAGCCAAGATTGGGGGCCCTATGGCTACACCTTC.